The 20 T cell receptor beta chains given below trace back to one sample, sequenced in a study of blood T cell repertoires in COVID-19. Only in-frame clones appear in the TCRdb table, and some are missing; sequencing was by immunoSEQ multiplex PCR. This sample yields about 140,000 clones, of which roughly 73% are seen a single time; approximately 9% belongs to the top ten. The sequenced material came from peripheral blood. These receptors all stem from a woman in her fifties or sixties with active or convalescent COVID-19.

The chain employs TRBV5-4 and TRBJ1-1; 8 bases map to TRBD1. The germline gives CDR1 SGHNT, CDR2 YYREEE (reference sequence). Trimming cost V 0 bases and J 4 bases; bases outside gene matches: 5. The CDR3 is made up of 15 amino acids. The CDR3 reads CASSLAARGPTEAFF. CDR3 DNA sequence: TGTGCCAGCAGCTTGGCCGCCAGGGGGCCCACTGAAGCTTTCTTT.

This clone was found once. The chain uses TRBV6-4 and TRBJ1-1, with 8 bases aligning to TRBD1. Germline assignment: CDR1 MRHNA and CDR2 SNTAGT. The V segment lost 5 bases and the J segment 6 bases; nucleotides outside the gene matches: 14. CDR3 length: 16 amino acids. Here the CDR3 DNA reads TGTGCCAGCAGTAGGGGGCAGGGGGCCGGCTTAGCTGAAGCTTTCTTT. This sequence encodes CASSRGQGAGLAEAFF.

V and J are TRBV30 and TRBJ1-5; D is unresolved. This CDR3 contains 15 residues. Trimming stripped 0 bases from V and 2 bases from J, with 11 bases between. Germline V gene sequence: CDR1 GTSNPN, CDR2 SVGIG (reference sequence). Here the CDR3 reads CAWSVRGFGNQPQHF. The CDR3, as DNA: TGTGCCTGGAGTGTTCGGGGTTTCGGCAATCAGCCCCAGCATTTT.

The chain recombines TRBV18 with TRBJ1-1; no definite D call. In germline, CDR1 is KGHSH, CDR2 LQKENI. With 3 bases removed from V and 8 bases from J, the gap between germline ends came to 10 bases. The CDR3 contains 12 residues. The CDR3 nucleotides read TGTGCCAGCTCACCCGGACTACCAGAAGCTTTCTTT. Amino acid sequence: CASSPGLPEAFF. The variable domain in full, completed from reference TRBV18 and TRBJ1-1, reads NAGVMQNPRHLVRRRGQEARLRCSPMKGHSHVYWYRQLPEEGLKFMVYLQKENIIDESGMPKERFSAEFPKEGPSILRIQQVVRGDSAAYFCASSPGLPEAFFGQGTRLTVV.

This clone was seen a few times. The rearrangement joins TRBV19 to TRBJ1-1; D uncertain. Trimming cost V 1 base and J 1 base, with 7 bases left between them. The germline CDR1 and CDR2 sequences are LNHDA and SQIVND (reference sequence). The CDR3 is 14 residues long. CDR3 nucleotides: TGTGCCAGTAGTATAGTACAGAGGAACACTGAAGCTTTCTTT. The encoded protein is CASSIVQRNTEAFF.

The V and J genes are TRBV10-3 and TRBJ2-4; D is unclear. Trimming removed 3 bases from V and 8 bases from J, with 5 bases in between. The CDR3 length is 11 residues. Germline V gene lookup returns CDR1 ENHRY and CDR2 SYGVKD. The CDR3: CAISDGDIQYF. The CDR3 nucleotides are TGTGCCATCAGTGACGGAGACATTCAGTACTTC.

With regard to this clone: The sample contains more than one DNA sequence encoding this CDR3. This sequence joins TRBV19 and TRBJ2-1, with 15 bases matching TRBD2. Germline V gene lookup returns CDR1 LNHDA and CDR2 SQIVND (reference sequence). CDR3 size: 18 residues. J lost 6 bases, V lost 4 bases, and 10 bases had no gene match. The DNA for the CDR3 is TGTGCCAGTAGTAGGGGGGGACTAGCGGGAGGCCGGGGCAATGAGCAGTTCTTC. Encoded protein: CASSRGGLAGGRGNEQFF.

The chain joins TRBV27 to TRBJ2-5, with D uncertain. Trimming took 2 bases from V and 5 from J, leaving 3 bases between them. The germline CDR1 and CDR2 sequences are MNHEY and SMNVEV (reference sequence). The CDR3 contains 11 residues. The DNA for the CDR3 is TGTGCCAGCAGTTTAAGCGAGACCCAGTACTTC. It translates to CASSLSETQYF.

This clone has a single count. The rearrangement links TRBV10-3 to TRBJ2-7; maybe TRBD2 (6 bases). The germline gives CDR1 ENHRY, CDR2 SYGVKD. The CDR3 has 16 residues. Trimming removed 3 bases at V and 0 bases at J, with 15 bases between. CDR3 sequence: CAISDPGGAVSYEQYF. In DNA, the CDR3 is TGTGCCATCAGTGACCCAGGCGGGGCGGTCTCCTACGAGCAGTACTTC.

CDR3 nucleotide sequence: TGTGCCAGTATCCGTAACAATGAGCAGTTCTTC. Translating it yields CASIRNNEQFF. V is TRBV19 and J is TRBJ2-1; D gene unclear. The CDR3 length is 11 residues. Germline values: CDR1 LNHDA, CDR2 SQIVND (reference sequence). V was pared by 7 bases and J by 5 bases, with 6 bases between.

The V gene is TRBV5-8, the J gene TRBJ1-5, with D possibly TRBD1 on 6 matching bases. V lost 0 bases and J lost 6, with 13 bases in between. Germline V gene sequence: CDR1 SGHTS, CDR2 YDEGEE. This CDR3 is built from 15 residues. CDR3 amino acids: CASSLAGRGSQPQHF. The CDR3 DNA reads as TGTGCCAGCAGCTTGGCCGGAAGGGGGAGTCAGCCCCAGCATTTT.

The chain carries TRBV14 and TRBJ2-5; a weak D match, TRBD1 (6 bases). This CDR3 contains 14 residues. The germline V gene encodes CDR1 SGHDN and CDR2 FVKESK. V was trimmed by 6 bases and J by 9 bases, leaving 20 bases between them. The CDR3 loop reads CASSYNLSPGAQYF. DNA for the CDR3: TGTGCCAGCAGTTATAACTTGTCCCCAGGGGCCCAGTACTTC.

This sequence joins TRBV13 and TRBJ1-5; 9 positions match TRBD1. Looked up from germline, CDR1 is PRHDT and CDR2 is FYEKMQ (reference sequence). The CDR3 sequence is 14 residues long. V was clipped by 3 bases and J by 5 bases; unmatched bases: 2. This CDR3 is CASSLTGGHQPQHF. The CDR3 DNA reads as TGTGCCAGCAGCTTGACAGGGGGGCATCAGCCCCAGCATTTT.

A single count supports this clone. This chain joins TRBV19 and TRBJ2-1; weak D call: TRBD1 (5 bases). CDR1 is LNHDA and CDR2 is SQIVND in the germline V gene (reference sequence). This CDR3 spans 12 amino acids. Deletions cut 2 bases from V and 10 bases from J, with 9 bases between. CDR3 region: CASSITRQEQFF. In nucleotides, the CDR3 is TGTGCCAGTAGTATAACCCGACAGGAGCAGTTCTTC.

This chain uses TRBV9 with TRBJ1-6; 8 nucleotides agree with TRBD1. The CDR3 has 16 residues. V lost 0 bases and J lost 5; bases outside the gene matches: 4. Per germline, CDR1 SGDLS and CDR2 YYNGEE. For the CDR3, the DNA is TGTGCCAGCAGCGTAGACCCACAGGGGGATAATTCACCCCTCCACTTT. This sequence encodes CASSVDPQGDNSPLHF.

The rearrangement links TRBV10-3 to TRBJ2-3; 14 bases map to TRBD2. CDR1 is ENHRY, CDR2 SYGVKD, per germline. The CDR3 is made up of 19 amino acids. V shed 6 bases, J shed 6 bases, and the junction held 17 bases outside the gene matches. The CDR3 protein is CAISPTSGREPTLGDTQYF. In DNA form, the CDR3 reads TGTGCCATCAGCCCGACTAGCGGGAGGGAACCAACCCTCGGGGATACGCAGTATTTT.

The sample holds a few counts of this clone. The chain uses TRBV4-3 and TRBJ2-1; possible D gene TRBD1, 5 bases. Trimming cost V 1 base and J 4 bases, with 11 bases left between them. The CDR3 is made up of 15 amino acids. Germline V gives CDR1 LGHNA, CDR2 YSLEER. CDR3 sequence (DNA): TGCGCCAGCAGCCAAGCCCCGGACACATACAATGAGCAGTTCTTC. Translated, it gives CASSQAPDTYNEQFF.

The J gene is TRBJ2-5, the V gene TRBV2; D is unresolved. Per germline, CDR1 SNHLY and CDR2 FYNNEI. Trimming shortened V by 5 bases and J by 1 base, and 8 bases separated the two germline ends. There are 13 residues in the CDR3. CDR3 DNA: TGTGCCAGCAGTCCCCCTTTCCAAGAGACCCAGTACTTC. Protein sequence: CASSPPFQETQYF.

This rearrangement joins TRBV7-3 to TRBJ1-4; D may be TRBD1 (5 bases). The V end lost 5 bases, the J end lost 0 bases, and 7 bases lay between the germline ends. The CDR3 has 14 residues. Germline assignment: CDR1 SGHTA and CDR2 FQGTGA. The CDR3, as DNA: TGTGCCAGCAGCGCGACAGCAACTAATGAAAAACTGTTTTTT. This encodes CASSATATNEKLFF.

The chain carries TRBV6-1 and TRBJ2-7; the match to TRBD2 covers 14 bases. Trimming removed 4 bases from V and 4 bases from J; junction bases left unmatched: 6. This CDR3 is 16 amino acids long. Per germline, CDR1 MNHNS and CDR2 SASEGT. The CDR3 sequence: CASSGGTSGSGYEQYF. CDR3 in DNA: TGTGCCAGCAGTGGAGGGACTAGCGGGAGCGGATACGAGCAGTACTTC.